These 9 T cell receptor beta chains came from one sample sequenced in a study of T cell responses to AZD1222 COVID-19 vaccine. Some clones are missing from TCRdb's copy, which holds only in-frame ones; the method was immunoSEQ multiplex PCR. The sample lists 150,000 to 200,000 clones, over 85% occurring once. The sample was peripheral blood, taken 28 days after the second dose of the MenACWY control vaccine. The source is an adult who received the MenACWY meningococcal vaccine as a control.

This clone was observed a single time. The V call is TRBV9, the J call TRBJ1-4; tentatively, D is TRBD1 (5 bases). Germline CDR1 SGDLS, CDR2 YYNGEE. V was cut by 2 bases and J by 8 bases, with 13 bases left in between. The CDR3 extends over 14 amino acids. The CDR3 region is CASSVSGRDEKLFF. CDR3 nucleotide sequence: TGTGCCAGCAGCGTCTCGGGTCGGGACGAAAAACTGTTTTTT.

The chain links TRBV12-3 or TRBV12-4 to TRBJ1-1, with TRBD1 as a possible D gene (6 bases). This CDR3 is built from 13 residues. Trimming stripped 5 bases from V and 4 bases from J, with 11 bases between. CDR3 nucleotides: TGTGCCAGCAGTCGACAGGAGTTCACTGAAGCTTTCTTT. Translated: CASSRQEFTEAFF.

The CDR3 region is CASSAPGASGRSYEQYF. The CDR3 DNA is TGTGCCAGCAGCGCTCCGGGGGCTAGCGGGAGGTCCTACGAGCAGTACTTC. V usage is TRBV7-2 and J usage is TRBJ2-7, with 11 bases matching TRBD2. J lost 1 base, V lost 5 bases, and 10 bases had no gene match. Germline V lookup: CDR1 SGHTA, CDR2 FQGNSA. The CDR3 runs to 17 residues.

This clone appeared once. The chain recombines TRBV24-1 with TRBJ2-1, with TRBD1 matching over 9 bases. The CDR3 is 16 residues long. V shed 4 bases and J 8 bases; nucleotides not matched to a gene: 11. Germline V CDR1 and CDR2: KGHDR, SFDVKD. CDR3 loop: CATSELLRDRVDEQFF. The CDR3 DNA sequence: TGTGCCACCAGTGAACTTCTCCGGGACAGGGTGGATGAGCAGTTCTTC.

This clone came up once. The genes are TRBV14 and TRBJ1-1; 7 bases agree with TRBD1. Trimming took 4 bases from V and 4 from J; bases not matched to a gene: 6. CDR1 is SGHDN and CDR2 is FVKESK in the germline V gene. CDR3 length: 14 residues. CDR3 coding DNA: TGTGCCAGCAGCCTAAGACAGGGTTTCACTGAAGCTTTCTTT. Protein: CASSLRQGFTEAFF.

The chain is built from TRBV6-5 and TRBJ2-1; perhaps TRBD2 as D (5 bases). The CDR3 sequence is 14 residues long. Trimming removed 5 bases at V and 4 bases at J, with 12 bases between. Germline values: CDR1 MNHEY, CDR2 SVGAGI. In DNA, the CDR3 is TGTGCCAGCAGTCGGCAGCGGTTTTACAATGAGCAGTTCTTC. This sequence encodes CASSRQRFYNEQFF.

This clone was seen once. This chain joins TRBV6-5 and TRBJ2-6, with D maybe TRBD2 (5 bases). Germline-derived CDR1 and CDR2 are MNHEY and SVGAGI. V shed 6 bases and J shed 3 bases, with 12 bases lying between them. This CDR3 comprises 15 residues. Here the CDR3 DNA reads TGTGCCAGCAGCCTAGCCGGGGATGGGGCCAACGTCCTGACTTTC. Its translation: CASSLAGDGANVLTF.

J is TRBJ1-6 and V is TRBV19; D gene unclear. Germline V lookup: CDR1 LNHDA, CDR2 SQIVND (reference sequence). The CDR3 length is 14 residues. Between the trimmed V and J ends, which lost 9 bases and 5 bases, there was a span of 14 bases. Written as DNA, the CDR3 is TGTGCCAGCCGGGCCGATCCAAATAATTCACCCCTCCACTTT. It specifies CASRADPNNSPLHF.

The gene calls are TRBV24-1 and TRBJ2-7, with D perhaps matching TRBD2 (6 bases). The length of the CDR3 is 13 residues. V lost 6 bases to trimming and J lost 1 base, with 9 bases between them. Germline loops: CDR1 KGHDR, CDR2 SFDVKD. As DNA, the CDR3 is TGTGCCACCAGTAAGGCGGGGTCCTACGAGCAGTACTTC. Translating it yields CATSKAGSYEQYF.